One sample yielded the 10 T cell receptor beta chains listed below, sequenced in a study of PD-L1 blockade in urothelial cancer. Repertoires were generated with immunoSEQ multiplex PCR, while TCRdb's copy carries only in-frame clones and drops some. The sample yields approximately 47,000 clones, 80% to 90% seen once. Noted time point: peripheral blood 6 weeks after treatment start. Sequencing used PBMCs, obtained around atezolizumab (anti-PD-L1) treatment. These receptor sequences come from a man between 65 and 85 years old with urothelial cancer.

The gene calls are TRBV9 and TRBJ2-1; 11 bases fit TRBD2. The length of the CDR3 is 14 residues. The germline CDR1 and CDR2 sequences are SGDLS and YYNGEE. Germline trimming cut 3 bases from V and 8 bases from J; bases unmatched to any gene: 4. The CDR3 spells CASSATSGSDEQFF. CDR3 nucleotides: TGTGCCAGCAGCGCTACTAGCGGGAGCGATGAGCAGTTCTTC.

This clone has only a few counts. The chain joins TRBV19 to TRBJ2-5; tentative D call: TRBD2 (7 bases). This CDR3 is built from 16 residues. The V gene's germline CDR1 is LNHDA and CDR2 SQIVND (reference sequence). Between the trimmed V and J ends, which lost 5 bases and 5 bases, there was a span of 21 bases. The CDR3 coding sequence is TGTGCCAGTAGTGTCGCGGGGGCCGGGACCTTGGAGACCCAGTACTTC. This encodes CASSVAGAGTLETQYF.

Worth noting for this clone: A read error may produce the germline difference seen at one junction end. The rearrangement joins TRBV7-9 to TRBJ2-5, with D unresolved. This CDR3 has 12 residues. Germline V gene sequence: CDR1 SEHNR, CDR2 FQNEAQ (reference sequence). The CDR3 spells CASSDFSALGNF. The CDR3 nucleotides are TGTGCCAGCAGCGATTTTTCAGCATTGGGCAACTTC.

V is TRBV9 and J is TRBJ1-1; D perhaps matches TRBD1 (6 bases). This CDR3 is built from 17 residues. Germline V lookup: CDR1 SGDLS, CDR2 YYNGEE. The V end lost 3 bases, the J end lost 3 bases, and 21 bases lay between the germline ends. CDR3 sequence reads: CASSAGGTTLWDTEAFF. CDR3 nucleotides: TGTGCCAGCAGCGCGGGAGGGACAACTCTGTGGGACACTGAAGCTTTCTTT.

In nucleotides, the CDR3 is TGCAGCGTTGGGCAGGGGACTAGCGGGCAGGACGAGCAGTACTTC. It codes for CSVGQGTSGQDEQYF. This chain links TRBV29-1 with TRBJ2-7; 12 bases agree with TRBD2. Germline V lookup: CDR1 SQVTM, CDR2 ANQGSEA. Trimming cost V 4 bases and J 5 bases; bases outside gene matches: 9. The CDR3 is 15 residues long.

CDR3 sequence reads: CASSDQGAQDETQYF. The CDR3 DNA reads as TGTGCCAGCAGTGATCAGGGGGCGCAGGACGAGACCCAGTACTTC. This rearrangement joins TRBV25-1 to TRBJ2-5, with TRBD1 matching 8 bases. V lost 3 bases and J lost 5; bases outside the gene matches: 8. The CDR3 spans 15 residues. CDR1 and CDR2 from the germline V gene are MGHDK and SYGVNS.

This clone occurred a few times. This rearrangement joins TRBV5-1 to TRBJ2-5; 7 bases agree with TRBD1. The CDR3 consists of 13 residues. Germline V lookup: CDR1 SGHRS, CDR2 YFSETQ. The V gene end was trimmed by 5 bases and the J gene end by 3 bases; junction bases not matched to a gene: 4. The CDR3 nucleotides read TGCGCCAGCAGGCCTACAGGGGAAGAGACCCAGTACTTC. Encoded protein: CASRPTGEETQYF.

V usage is TRBV5-6 and J usage is TRBJ2-1; the D gene is possibly TRBD1 (5 bases). V was clipped by 3 bases and J by 7 bases, with 14 bases between them. The CDR3 contains 14 residues. Germline values: CDR1 SGHDT, CDR2 YYEEEE. The CDR3 DNA reads TGTGCCAGCAGCTCTATTGGGGCTCTGAATGAGCAGTTCTTC. Translated: CASSSIGALNEQFF.

The chain combines TRBV5-4 with TRBJ2-7, with 9 bases matching TRBD2. CDR3 length: 15 amino acids. Trimming at V came to 4 bases and at J to 2 bases, leaving 7 bases not matched to a gene. The V gene's germline CDR1 is SGHNT and CDR2 YYREEE (reference sequence). The CDR3 loop reads CASSPRTSDAYEQYF. CDR3 nucleotides: TGTGCCAGCAGCCCGAGGACTAGCGATGCCTACGAGCAGTACTTC.

CDR3 amino acids: CSSTTSGRSDEQFF. In DNA form, the CDR3 reads TGCAGCTCTACTACTAGCGGGAGGTCCGATGAGCAGTTCTTC. The chain combines TRBV29-1 with TRBJ2-1; TRBD2 agrees at 12 bases. CDR1 is SQVTM, CDR2 ANQGSEA, per germline. The junction had 10 bases not matched to a gene; V was cut back by 8 bases and J by 8 bases. The CDR3 covers 14 residues.